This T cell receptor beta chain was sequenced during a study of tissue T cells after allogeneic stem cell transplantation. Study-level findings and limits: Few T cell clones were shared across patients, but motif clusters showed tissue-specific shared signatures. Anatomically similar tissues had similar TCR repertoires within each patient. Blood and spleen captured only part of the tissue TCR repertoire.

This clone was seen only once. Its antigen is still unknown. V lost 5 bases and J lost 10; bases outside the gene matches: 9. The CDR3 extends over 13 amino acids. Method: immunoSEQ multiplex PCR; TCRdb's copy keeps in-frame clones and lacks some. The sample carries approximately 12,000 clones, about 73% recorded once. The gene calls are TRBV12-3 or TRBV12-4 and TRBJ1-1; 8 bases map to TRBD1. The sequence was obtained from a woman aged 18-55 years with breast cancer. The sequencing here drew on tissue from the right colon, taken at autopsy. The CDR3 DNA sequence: TGTGCCAGCAGTGCCGCGGCACAGGGGGGAGCTTTCTTT. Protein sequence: CASSAAAQGGAFF.